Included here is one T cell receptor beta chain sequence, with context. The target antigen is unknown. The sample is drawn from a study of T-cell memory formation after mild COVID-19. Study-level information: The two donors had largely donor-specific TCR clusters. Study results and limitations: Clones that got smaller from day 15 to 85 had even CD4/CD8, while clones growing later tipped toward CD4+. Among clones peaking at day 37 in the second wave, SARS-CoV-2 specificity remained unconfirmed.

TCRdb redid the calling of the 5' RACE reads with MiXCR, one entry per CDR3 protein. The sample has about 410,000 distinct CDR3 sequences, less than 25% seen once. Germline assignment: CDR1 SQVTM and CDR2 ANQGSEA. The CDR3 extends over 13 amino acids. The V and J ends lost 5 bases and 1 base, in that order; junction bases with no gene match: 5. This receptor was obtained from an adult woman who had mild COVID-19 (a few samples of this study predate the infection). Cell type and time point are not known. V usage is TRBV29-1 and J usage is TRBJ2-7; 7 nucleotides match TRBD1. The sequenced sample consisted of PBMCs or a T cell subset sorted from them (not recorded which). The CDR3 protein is CSVQTGSSYEQYF. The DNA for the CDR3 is TGCAGCGTTCAGACAGGGTCGTCCTACGAGCAGTACTTC.